Below are 21 T cell receptor beta chains sequenced from a single sample in a study of cytomegalovirus exposure and HLA in healthy donors. PCR primers comprised 60 Vbeta and 13 Jbeta primers. TCRdb's copy holds only in-frame clones and misses some; the assay was immunoSEQ multiplex PCR. The sample records about 120,000 clones, about four fifths being singletons. Sequencing was carried out using PBMCs. These receptors originate from a woman aged 40 to 55 in good health and CMV-seronegative.

V usage is TRBV19 and J usage is TRBJ1-5; D is perhaps TRBD1 (6 bases). The germline CDR1 and CDR2 sequences are LNHDA and SQIVND (reference sequence). There are 14 residues in the CDR3. Trimming removed 7 bases at V and 3 bases at J, with 13 bases between. The CDR3 region is CASTQGSHNQPQHF. The CDR3 coding sequence is TGTGCCAGTACCCAGGGGAGTCACAATCAGCCCCAGCATTTT. Supplemented by reference TRBV19 and TRBJ1-5, the full variable domain reads DGGITQSPKYLFRKEGQNVTLSCEQNLNHDAMYWYRQDPGQGLRLIYYSQIVNDFQKGDIAEGYSVSREKKESFPLTVTSAQKNPTAFYLCASTQGSHNQPQHFGDGTRLSIL.

This clone is medium-sized (0.01 to 0.1%) within its sample. The chain carries TRBV6-4 and TRBJ2-6, with TRBD1 as a possible D gene (5 bases). Trimming shortened V by 4 bases and J by 0 bases, and 10 bases separated the two germline ends. The CDR3 extends over 16 amino acids. Germline V gene lookup returns CDR1 MRHNA and CDR2 SNTAGT. The CDR3 DNA reads as TGTGCCAGCAGTGGAAGCGACAGCTCTGGGGCCAACGTCCTGACTTTC. Its protein product is CASSGSDSSGANVLTF.

The chain links TRBV21-1 to TRBJ2-1; the D segment call TRBD2 is taken from the table without a DNA check. TRBV21-1 corresponds to a pseudogene. CDR3 length equals 19 residues. In DNA form, the CDR3 reads TGTGCCAGCAGCAAAGTAACTAGCGGGAGGCTCCACGGACGGAATGAGCAGTTCTTC. It codes for CASSKVTSGRLHGRNEQFF.

The chain employs TRBV2 and TRBJ2-1, with D tentatively TRBD2 (7 bases). The V end lost 6 bases, the J end lost 6 bases, and 21 bases lay between the germline ends. CDR3 size: 16 residues. Germline V gene data show CDR1 as SNHLY and CDR2 as FYNNEI. Here the CDR3 DNA reads TGTGCCAGCAGGCCAGCGGGACAAGTTTATTCCAATGAGCAGTTCTTC. It translates to CASRPAGQVYSNEQFF.

J is TRBJ2-1 and V is TRBV6-5, with a possible D match to TRBD2 (6 bases). Germline CDR1 reads MNHEY; CDR2 reads SVGAGI. V lost 2 bases and J lost 0, with 11 bases in between. The CDR3 covers 16 residues. The chain's CDR3 is CASSYGGAFSYNEQFF. CDR3 sequence (DNA): TGTGCCAGCAGTTACGGAGGGGCTTTCTCCTACAATGAGCAGTTCTTC.

The chain employs TRBV18 and TRBJ2-5; tentatively, D is TRBD2 (5 bases). Per germline, CDR1 KGHSH and CDR2 LQKENI. CDR3 length: 14 amino acids. The V and J ends lost 6 bases and 4 bases respectively, with 15 bases between them. This CDR3 reads CASSYLGLRETQYF. CDR3 in DNA: TGTGCCAGCTCGTACCTCGGACTCCGAGAGACCCAGTACTTC.

This sequence joins TRBV6-1 and TRBJ2-5, with 7 bases identical to TRBD1. The DNA end favors TRBJ2-7, so the J call may be wrong. The germline CDR1 and CDR2 sequences are MNHNS and SASEGT. The CDR3 has 15 residues. The CDR3 sequence: CASSTRTGTPYEQYF. In nucleotides, the CDR3 is TGTGCCAGCAGTACCCGGACAGGAACACCCTACGAGCAGTACTTC.

The chain has TRBV10-3 and TRBJ1-1; 10 nucleotides match TRBD1. CDR3 length: 15 residues. CDR1 is ENHRY, CDR2 SYGVKD, per germline. J lost 3 bases, V lost 3 bases, and 4 bases had no gene match. CDR3 nucleotide sequence: TGTGCCATCAGTGACCCCGGACAGGGGGACACTGAAGCTTTCTTT. It codes for CAISDPGQGDTEAFF.

This sequence joins TRBV21-1 and TRBJ2-3; the table's D call of TRBD2 was not tested on the DNA. TRBV21-1 is a documented pseudogene. This CDR3 spans 21 amino acids. CDR3 in amino acids: CASRRGDLLAGGWSSTDTQYF. CDR3 DNA: TGTGCCAGCAGGAGGGGGGACCTACTAGCGGGGGGCTGGTCTAGCACAGATACGCAGTATTTT.

This chain joins TRBV6-1 and TRBJ2-1, with TRBD2 matching 11 bases. The junction had 8 bases not matched to a gene; V was cut back by 3 bases and J by 7 bases. CDR1 is MNHNS, CDR2 SASEGT, per germline. The CDR3 contains 16 residues. This CDR3 reads CASSDQGLAEGNEQFF. DNA of the CDR3: TGTGCCAGCAGTGACCAGGGACTAGCGGAGGGGAATGAGCAGTTCTTC.

This chain uses TRBV19 with TRBJ2-1; 9 nucleotides align to TRBD2. The J segment lost 6 bases and the V segment lost 6 bases, leaving 9 bases of the junction unmatched. Germline CDR1 and CDR2: LNHDA and SQIVND (reference sequence). The CDR3 has 15 residues. CDR3 sequence (DNA): TGTGCCAGTAGCCCTAGCGGGAAGTTAAGCAATGAGCAGTTCTTC. Translating it yields CASSPSGKLSNEQFF.

The V call is TRBV28, the J call TRBJ1-5, with TRBD1 matching over 10 bases. The CDR3 consists of 18 residues. From germline, CDR1 is MDHEN and CDR2 SYDVKM. The junction had 7 bases not matched to a gene; V was cut back by 2 bases and J by 0 bases. Here the CDR3 DNA reads TGTGCCAGCAGTTTAGGAAGGACAGGGGGTTATAGCAATCAGCCCCAGCATTTT. It translates to CASSLGRTGGYSNQPQHF.

This clone came up a few times. This sequence joins TRBV7-9 and TRBJ2-5; D not resolved. The V end was cut by 2 bases, the J end by 1 base, with 5 bases between. The CDR3 totals 13 residues. In germline, CDR1 is SEHNR, CDR2 FQNEAQ (reference sequence). CDR3 loop: CASSLFSQETQYF. In nucleotides, the CDR3 is TGTGCCAGCAGCTTATTCAGCCAAGAGACCCAGTACTTC.

The CDR3: CASSIGGRNLMNTEAFF. CDR3 in DNA: TGTGCCAGTAGTATCGGGGGACGAAACCTTATGAACACTGAAGCTTTCTTT. V is TRBV19 and J is TRBJ1-1; D is perhaps TRBD1 (5 bases). The CDR3 spans 17 residues. From germline, CDR1 is LNHDA and CDR2 SQIVND (reference sequence). Trimming left V 3 bases short and J 0 bases short, with 17 bases between. Using reference TRBV19 and TRBJ1-1 for the parts outside the CDR3, the full variable domain is DGGITQSPKYLFRKEGQNVTLSCEQNLNHDAMYWYRQDPGQGLRLIYYSQIVNDFQKGDIAEGYSVSREKKESFPLTVTSAQKNPTAFYLCASSIGGRNLMNTEAFFGQGTRLTVV.

The J gene is TRBJ1-2, the V gene TRBV6-5, with 9 bases matching TRBD1. Germline values: CDR1 MNHEY, CDR2 SVGAGI. CDR3 length: 15 amino acids. The V gene end was trimmed by 0 bases and the J gene end by 8 bases; junction bases not matched to a gene: 7. The CDR3 is CASSYSLTGGYGYTF. DNA for the CDR3: TGTGCCAGCAGTTACTCGTTGACAGGGGGATACGGCTACACCTTC.

J is TRBJ2-7 and V is TRBV6-5, with TRBD1 as a possible D gene (6 bases). Deletions cut 5 bases from V and 5 bases from J, with 16 bases between. The germline gives CDR1 MNHEY, CDR2 SVGAGI. The CDR3 runs 14 residues. CDR3 residues: CASSEDGQGHEQYF. The CDR3 nucleotides are TGTGCCAGCAGTGAAGACGGCCAGGGGCACGAGCAGTACTTC.

The rearrangement joins TRBV6-1 to TRBJ1-1, with 7 positions matching TRBD1. Germline loops: CDR1 MNHNS, CDR2 SASEGT. Trimming at V came to 5 bases and at J to 0 bases, leaving 3 bases not matched to a gene. The CDR3 extends over 14 amino acids. CDR3 DNA: TGTGCCAGCAGTCCGGGACAGCTGAACACTGAAGCTTTCTTT. It encodes CASSPGQLNTEAFF.

CDR3 DNA sequence: TGTGCCAGCAGTTATAGTCCCTATTCACCCCTCCACTTT. This translates into CASSYSPYSPLHF. The chain recombines TRBV6-5 with TRBJ1-6; D is uncertain. This CDR3 comprises 13 residues. Germline V gene sequence: CDR1 MNHEY, CDR2 SVGAGI. Trimming took 3 bases from V and 8 from J, leaving 8 bases between them.

The gene calls are TRBV11-3 and TRBJ2-5, with D perhaps TRBD1 (5 bases). From germline, CDR1 is SGHNT and CDR2 YENEEA. The CDR3 extends over 16 amino acids. Trimming pared 0 bases from V and 0 bases from J, leaving 11 bases between. CDR3 residues: CASSLDLTAYQETQYF. The DNA of the CDR3 is TGTGCCAGCAGCTTAGATTTGACAGCGTACCAAGAGACCCAGTACTTC.

This clone came up a few times. The chain links TRBV6-5 to TRBJ1-5; TRBD1 aligns across 8 bases. CDR1 and CDR2 (germline): MNHEY, SVGAGI. Unmatched junction bases numbered 7, after V lost 6 bases and J lost 3 bases. CDR3 length: 15 residues. The DNA of the CDR3 is TGTGCCAGCAGCCCTGACAGGGGACTCAATCAGCCCCAGCATTTT. As protein: CASSPDRGLNQPQHF.

The chain couples TRBV9 to TRBJ2-5; TRBD2 aligns across 14 bases. Per the germline V gene, CDR1 is SGDLS and CDR2 is YYNGEE. The trim removed 4 bases at V and 4 bases at J, leaving 6 bases unmatched. The CDR3 runs 16 residues. The CDR3, as DNA: TGTGCCAGCAGCCAGGGACTAGCGGGAGAGGGAGAGACCCAGTACTTC. Translating it yields CASSQGLAGEGETQYF.